This TCR beta chain was sequenced for a study of blood T cell repertoires in COVID-19. Study at large: Spain, Italy and the United States supplied samples that represented acute and convalescent COVID-19.

Original methodology: Quantification of nucleated cells was approximated via reference gene primer amplification. This table comes from immunoSEQ multiplex PCR, and its TCRdb copy is limited to in-frame clones, with some not included. The V and J calls and clone size come from that table; D and trimming were worked out from the DNA. This sample has under 350,000 clones, with 85% found just once. The CDR3 runs 20 residues. The junction had 10 bases not matched to a gene; V was cut back by 2 bases and J by 0 bases. CDR1 and CDR2 (germline): LNHDA, SQIVND (reference sequence). The specimen sequenced was peripheral blood. The rearrangement joins TRBV19 to TRBJ2-3; 14 nucleotides match TRBD2. This TCR derives from a human donor in a cohort sampled during active COVID-19. CDR3 region: CASSIRSATSGRASTDTQYF. CDR3 DNA: TGTGCCAGTAGTATAAGAAGTGCGACTAGCGGGAGGGCGAGCACAGATACGCAGTATTTT.